The 25 T cell receptor beta chains presented below share a single source sample, sequenced in a study of blood T cell repertoires in COVID-19. Sequenced by immunoSEQ multiplex PCR; TCRdb stores in-frame clones only, minus some. The table shows about 280,000 clones, with 75% to 90% occurring only once. Source material: PBMCs or T cells enriched from blood (not recorded which). These receptors all come from a woman in her 50s who had recovered from COVID-19.

This sequence joins TRBV19 and TRBJ1-1; 7 bases are shared with TRBD1. The V and J ends lost 1 base and 4 bases, in that order; junction bases with no gene match: 3. The CDR3 has 14 residues. Germline V gives CDR1 LNHDA, CDR2 SQIVND (reference sequence). The CDR3 sequence is CASSIAPGGTEAFF. CDR3 bases: TGTGCCAGTAGTATAGCTCCAGGGGGCACTGAAGCTTTCTTT. Complete variable domain (other parts from reference TRBV19 and TRBJ1-1): DGGITQSPKYLFRKEGQNVTLSCEQNLNHDAMYWYRQDPGQGLRLIYYSQIVNDFQKGDIAEGYSVSREKKESFPLTVTSAQKNPTAFYLCASSIAPGGTEAFFGQGTRLTVV.

The rearrangement joins TRBV24-1 to TRBJ1-5; 9 nucleotides match TRBD1. With 7 bases clipped from V and 2 bases from J, the junction kept 5 bases outside the gene matches. CDR3 length equals 15 residues. The germline V gene encodes CDR1 KGHDR and CDR2 SFDVKD. CDR3 nucleotides: TGTGCCACCAGGGACAGGGGTATTGGCAATCAGCCCCAGCATTTT. This sequence encodes CATRDRGIGNQPQHF.

This rearrangement joins TRBV5-1 to TRBJ2-2, with D perhaps TRBD2 (6 bases). Germline V gene data show CDR1 as SGHRS and CDR2 as YFSETQ. With 0 bases removed from V and 4 bases from J, the gap between germline ends came to 10 bases. This CDR3 has 15 residues. The DNA of the CDR3 is TGCGCCAGCAGCTTGGGAAGGGGAGGCACCGGGGAGCTGTTTTTT. The encoded protein is CASSLGRGGTGELFF.

The chain has TRBV5-1 and TRBJ2-1; perhaps TRBD1 as D (6 bases). CDR1 and CDR2 (germline): SGHRS, YFSETQ. Trimming removed 2 bases from V and 3 bases from J, with 15 bases in between. The CDR3 is 16 amino acids. CDR3 amino acids: CASSFSPRGDYNEQFF. The CDR3 DNA reads TGCGCCAGCAGCTTTTCACCCAGGGGCGACTACAATGAGCAGTTCTTC.

This chain connects TRBV12-3 or TRBV12-4 to TRBJ1-2; the D is unclear. The CDR3 consists of 13 residues. V lost 10 bases and J lost 4, with 16 bases in between. CDR3 nucleotides: TGTGCCACCAGAAGCAGCGAGCCCTATGGCTACACCTTC. Translated: CATRSSEPYGYTF.

There are many counts of this clone. V is TRBV28 and J is TRBJ2-4; the D gene is possibly TRBD1 (5 bases). The V and J ends lost 3 bases and 12 bases respectively, with 9 bases between them. This CDR3 is 11 amino acids long. Germline V gene sequence: CDR1 MDHEN, CDR2 SYDVKM. The CDR3 bases are TGTGCCAGCAGTTTCCAACAGGCTCAGTACTTC. Its protein is CASSFQQAQYF.

The rearrangement uses TRBV15 and TRBJ2-1; 12 bases map to TRBD2. The CDR3 sequence is 16 residues long. J lost 2 bases, V lost 1 base, and 0 bases had no gene match. Germline V CDR1 and CDR2: LNHNV, YYDKDF (reference sequence). The CDR3 nucleotides read TGTGCCACCAGCAGAGGACTAGCGGGAGCCTACAATGAGCAGTTCTTC. Translating gives CATSRGLAGAYNEQFF.

The chain recombines TRBV4-2 with TRBJ2-1; TRBD2 matches 7 bases. The CDR3 loop spans 17 amino acids. Germline-derived CDR1 and CDR2 are LGHNA and YNFKEQ. V was pared by 3 bases and J by 0 bases, with 8 bases of the junction left unmatched. The CDR3 DNA reads as TGTGCCAGCAGCCAGGAACCTAGCGGTAGCTCCTACAATGAGCAGTTCTTC. Translation gives CASSQEPSGSSYNEQFF.

This chain joins TRBV5-1 and TRBJ2-5, with 9 bases aligning to TRBD2. V dropped 0 bases and J dropped 5; count of bases not matched to a gene: 5. The CDR3 has 15 residues. From germline, CDR1 is SGHRS and CDR2 YFSETQ. The chain's CDR3 is CASSLDAGGPETQYF. DNA for the CDR3: TGCGCCAGCAGCTTGGATGCGGGGGGGCCGGAGACCCAGTACTTC.

This chain links TRBV7-2 with TRBJ2-1, with TRBD2 identical over 12 bases. Trimming cost V 5 bases and J 9 bases; bases outside gene matches: 14. The CDR3 is 17 amino acids. Germline loops: CDR1 SGHTA, CDR2 FQGNSA. CDR3 residues: CASSPQTSGRGASEQFF. As DNA, the CDR3 is TGTGCCAGCAGCCCTCAGACTAGCGGGAGAGGAGCGAGTGAGCAGTTCTTC.

The chain has TRBV5-1 and TRBJ2-1; D possibly corresponds to TRBD1 (5 bases). There are 15 residues in the CDR3. Germline CDR1 SGHRS, CDR2 YFSETQ. Trimming took off 4 bases at V and 5 bases at J, with 16 bases between the two ends. DNA for the CDR3: TGCGCCAGCAGCCCCTCGACAGATTTCCACAATGAGCAGTTCTTC. It translates to CASSPSTDFHNEQFF.

This clone was detected ten times or more. The rearrangement joins TRBV2 to TRBJ2-3; D is perhaps TRBD2 (6 bases). CDR1 SNHLY and CDR2 FYNNEI come from the germline V gene. The CDR3 sequence is 14 residues long. V was trimmed by 10 bases and J by 0 bases, leaving 14 bases between them. DNA for the CDR3: TGTGCCACCCGAATCGGGAGTAGCACAGATACGCAGTATTTT. Translated, it gives CATRIGSSTDTQYF.

The chain is built from TRBV6-1 and TRBJ1-5, with D perhaps matching TRBD1 (5 bases). Germline V gene lookup returns CDR1 MNHNS and CDR2 SASEGT. The CDR3 has 16 residues. V gave up 4 bases and J gave up 4 bases, with 17 bases separating them. Here the CDR3 DNA reads TGTGCCAGCAGTGTCTTCGGCAGGGTTGGTAATCAGCCCCAGCATTTT. As protein: CASSVFGRVGNQPQHF.

The chain uses TRBV14 and TRBJ1-1; a weak D match, TRBD1 (5 bases). Trimming pared 3 bases from V and 4 bases from J, leaving 21 bases between. Germline loops: CDR1 SGHDN, CDR2 FVKESK. The CDR3 is 17 amino acids. The CDR3 coding sequence is TGTGCCAGCAGCCATGGCTTGGTGAGGAGGGGAAGCACTGAAGCTTTCTTT. Its translation: CASSHGLVRRGSTEAFF.

This clone was picked up a small number of times. The gene calls are TRBV4-1 and TRBJ1-4, with a possible D match to TRBD1 (6 bases). This CDR3 contains 14 residues. Trimming cost V 4 bases and J 6 bases, with 12 bases left between them. The germline gives CDR1 MGHRA, CDR2 YSYEKL. CDR3 amino acids: CASSRQQGDEKLFF. Written as DNA, the CDR3 is TGCGCCAGCAGCCGGCAACAGGGCGATGAAAAACTGTTTTTT.

The V call is TRBV18, the J call TRBJ1-5; D ambiguous. The length of the CDR3 is 13 residues. Looked up from germline, CDR1 is KGHSH and CDR2 is LQKENI. V lost 3 bases and J lost 0, with 3 bases in between. The CDR3 loop reads CASSPNSNQPQHF. CDR3 nucleotide sequence: TGTGCCAGCTCACCCAATAGCAATCAGCCCCAGCATTTT. The whole variable domain, remainder taken from reference TRBV18 and TRBJ1-5, is NAGVMQNPRHLVRRRGQEARLRCSPMKGHSHVYWYRQLPEEGLKFMVYLQKENIIDESGMPKERFSAEFPKEGPSILRIQQVVRGDSAAYFCASSPNSNQPQHFGDGTRLSIL.

This chain joins TRBV7-8 and TRBJ1-1, with D maybe TRBD1 (6 bases). Germline V gene data show CDR1 as SGHVS and CDR2 as FQNEAQ. This CDR3 spans 13 amino acids. Trimming shortened V by 4 bases and J by 11 bases, and 17 bases separated the two germline ends. In DNA, the CDR3 is TGTGCCAGCAGCTCCCCAGGGGCGGCTGGGGCTTTCTTT. Its protein product is CASSSPGAAGAFF.

The chain combines TRBV23-1 with TRBJ1-5, with 8 nucleotides matching TRBD1. TRBV23-1 is sorted into the ORF group, with uncertain function. The CDR3 is 18 residues long. V lost 2 bases, J lost 1 base, and 10 bases stayed unmatched. The CDR3 coding sequence is TGCGCCAGCAGTCAACCTCGCAGGGGGCTAAGAAGCAATCAGCCCCAGCATTTT. This sequence encodes CASSQPRRGLRSNQPQHF.

The V call is TRBV19, the J call TRBJ1-5; weak D call: TRBD1 (5 bases). The CDR3 spans 18 residues. CDR1 is LNHDA, CDR2 SQIVND, per germline (reference sequence). V lost 4 bases and J 0 bases, leaving 19 bases between the germline ends. CDR3 amino acids: CASSTPGGRQYSNQPQHF. The CDR3 DNA sequence: TGTGCCAGTAGTACCCCGGGGGGTCGACAGTATAGCAATCAGCCCCAGCATTTT.

This clone was seen just once. The gene calls are TRBV7-9 and TRBJ1-5; possibly TRBD1 for D (6 bases). Germline values: CDR1 SEHNR, CDR2 FQNEAQ (reference sequence). The CDR3 has 14 residues. The V end lost 4 bases, the J end lost 7 bases, and 14 bases lay between the germline ends. The CDR3 is CASSSSGAGQPQHF. DNA for the CDR3: TGTGCCAGCAGCTCATCAGGGGCTGGGCAGCCCCAGCATTTT.

The chain links TRBV6-5 to TRBJ2-1; D is possibly TRBD1 (6 bases). This CDR3 has 15 amino acids. V was pared by 4 bases and J by 0 bases, with 10 bases between. Per the germline V gene, CDR1 is MNHEY and CDR2 is SVGAGI. The CDR3 here is CASSFDRFSYNEQFF. In nucleotides, the CDR3 is TGTGCCAGCAGTTTCGACAGGTTCTCCTACAATGAGCAGTTCTTC.

The chain uses TRBV6-5 and TRBJ2-7; D is unclear. V was shortened by 6 bases and J by 0 bases, with 9 bases between the two germline ends. Germline V gene lookup returns CDR1 MNHEY and CDR2 SVGAGI. CDR3 length: 13 residues. In DNA form, the CDR3 reads TGTGCCAGCAGCGCACAGCTCTCCTACGAGCAGTACTTC. This gives the protein CASSAQLSYEQYF.

With respect to this clone: The sample has other DNA sequences that encode this CDR3 too. The CDR3: CASSEGAGANYGYTF. The CDR3 DNA reads as TGTGCCAGCAGTGAAGGTGCAGGGGCGAACTATGGCTACACCTTC. This chain joins TRBV6-1 and TRBJ1-2; the D gene is possibly TRBD1 (6 bases). The germline V gene has CDR1 MNHNS and CDR2 SASEGT. The germline V and J ends were trimmed by 1 base and 2 bases, with 11 bases remaining between them. The CDR3 consists of 15 residues.

The chain has TRBV7-2 and TRBJ2-7, with 10 bases aligning to TRBD2. J was trimmed by 3 bases and V by 5 bases; bases with no gene match: 16. CDR3 length: 18 residues. The germline V gene encodes CDR1 SGHTA and CDR2 FQGNSA. In nucleotides, the CDR3 is TGTGCCAGCAGCCCCAGCGGGAGGGCCGGGTCCCGATACTACGAGCAGTACTTC. It codes for CASSPSGRAGSRYYEQYF. Variable domain in full (rest from reference TRBV7-2 and TRBJ2-7): GAGVSQSPSNKVTEKGKDVELRCDPISGHTALYWYRQSLGQGLEFLIYFQGNSAPDKSGLPSDRFSAERTGGSVSTLTIQRTQQEDSAVYLCASSPSGRAGSRYYEQYFGPGTRLTVT.

CDR3: CASSRDRGPSSGNTIYF. CDR3 DNA sequence: TGTGCCAGCAGCCGGGACAGGGGGCCGAGCTCTGGAAACACCATATATTTT. The chain recombines TRBV4-2 with TRBJ1-3; 12 nucleotides align to TRBD1. The CDR3 runs to 17 residues. V lost 4 bases and J lost 0; bases outside the gene matches: 4. The germline V gene encodes CDR1 LGHNA and CDR2 YNFKEQ.